The sequence of this T cell receptor (beta chain) was determined in a study of cytomegalovirus exposure and HLA in healthy donors. Study overall: Earlier findings included about 120 million unique TCR beta sequences obtained from about 180 million T cells. Among the approximately 370 donors who were genotyped, approximately 76% fell in the genetic ancestry cluster that is associated with self-reported Caucasian donors.

Primers included in the PCR were 60 Vbeta and 13 Jbeta primers. Assay: immunoSEQ multiplex PCR; the TCRdb copy retains only in-frame clones and omits some. The clone table shows 29,000 or so clones, with the ten largest holding 0.71%. In regard to this clone: Its antigen is unidentified.

This CDR3 region has 16 residues. Per germline, CDR1 SGHTA and CDR2 FQGNSA. V lost 1 base and J lost 3; bases outside the gene matches: 6. Overall study results and limits: Later, an analysis found that common viral pathogens appeared to be linked with several of the most significant clusters. Association of a missense DCLRE1C variant with TCR beta V- and J-gene trimming was reported in a later analysis.

This receptor was taken from a man under 40 in good health and CMV-seronegative. This rearrangement joins TRBV7-2 to TRBJ1-3; 7 bases are shared with TRBD1. The specimen sequenced was PBMCs. The CDR3 is CASSLGPDRVGNTIYF. Here the CDR3 DNA reads TGTGCCAGCAGCTTAGGTCCTGACAGGGTTGGAAACACCATATATTTT.